This T cell receptor beta chain originates from a study of T-cell reconstitution after alpha-beta-depleted transplantation in children. V was pared by 1 base and J by 7 bases, with 3 bases of the junction left unmatched. CDR1 and CDR2 (germline): LGHNT, FRNRAP. The CDR3 spans 14 residues. The library targeted TCRbeta and was prepared with unique molecular identifiers. Each CDR3 protein is one row after TCRdb ran MiXCR on the PCR reads. The sample has under 450,000 distinct CDR3 sequences, 13% seen once. The TCR sequence derives from a human donor who donated a stem cell graft to a child with Fanconi anemia. The chain is built from TRBV12-5 and TRBJ2-2; TRBD1 agrees at 7 bases. Sequences were derived from PBMCs, sampled from the stem cell graft. For the CDR3, the DNA is TGTGCTAGTGGTTTGGGGGACAGTCTCGGGGAGCTGTTTTTT. This gives the protein CASGLGDSLGELFF.